The next 24 T cell receptor beta chains were all read from a single sample in a study of identical twins. TCRdb passed the 5' RACE reads through MiXCR, listing each CDR3 protein once. The data show 230,000 or so distinct CDR3 sequences, around 8.3% seen once. The sample was also linked to a second study, of yellow fever vaccine responses in identical twins.

The sequencing input was CD8+ T cells sorted from blood. The source is a young woman in good health.

The chain links TRBV15 to TRBJ2-1; 7 bases line up with TRBD2. V shed 2 bases, J shed 5 bases, and the junction held 12 bases outside the gene matches. The CDR3 covers 17 residues. In germline, CDR1 is LNHNV, CDR2 YYDKDF (reference sequence). The DNA of the CDR3 is TGTGCCACCAGCAGAAAACCCCTAGCGGAAGATGACAATGAGCAGTTCTTC. It translates to CATSRKPLAEDDNEQFF.

This clonotype was recorded at least ten times. The chain carries TRBV15 and TRBJ2-1; 8 bases map to TRBD2. The CDR3 sequence is 15 residues long. Unmatched junction bases numbered 10, after V lost 0 bases and J lost 12 bases. Germline CDR1 and CDR2: LNHNV and YYDKDF (reference sequence). CDR3 coding DNA: TGTGCCACCAGCAGAGATCGGGAGGGTAGTGAGGTGCAGTTCTTC. It specifies CATSRDREGSEVQFF.

This clonotype was recorded a few times. The genes are TRBV4-1 and TRBJ2-7; D is unclear. V lost 0 bases, J lost 0 bases, and 12 bases lay in between. Germline CDR1 and CDR2: MGHRA and YSYEKL. The CDR3 sequence is 16 residues long. The CDR3 is CASSQDSAGYSYEQYF. CDR3 coding DNA: TGCGCCAGCAGCCAAGATTCGGCAGGTTACTCCTACGAGCAGTACTTC.

In this sample, this clonotype turned up a few times. This CDR3 is CASSSALAGATDTQYF. CDR3 bases: TGTGCCAGCAGTTCCGCCCTAGCGGGGGCCACAGATACGCAGTATTTT. The J gene is TRBJ2-3, the V gene TRBV27; 10 bases are shared with TRBD2. The CDR3 covers 16 residues. Losses at the gene ends were 4 bases for V and 2 bases for J; bases not matched to a gene: 6. The germline V gene has CDR1 MNHEY and CDR2 SMNVEV (reference sequence).

A few counts support this clonotype. This chain's CDR3 is CASSRGFTGPSWGETQYF. The CDR3 DNA follows: TGTGCCAGCAGCCGCGGTTTTACTGGCCCCTCTTGGGGGGAGACCCAGTACTTC. The chain employs TRBV2 and TRBJ2-5; D might be TRBD1 or TRBD2, each matching 5 bases. The germline V and J ends were trimmed by 6 bases and 5 bases, with 28 bases remaining between them. Germline V gene sequence: CDR1 SNHLY, CDR2 FYNNEI. The CDR3 is 18 amino acids.

In its sample, this clonotype was seen a few times. The J gene is TRBJ1-5, the V gene TRBV15; no clear D gene. The germline gives CDR1 LNHNV, CDR2 YYDKDF (reference sequence). V lost 1 base to trimming and J lost 2 bases, with 12 bases between them. This CDR3 region has 16 residues. CDR3 loop: CATSRALTDGNQPQHF. The CDR3, as DNA: TGTGCCACCAGCAGAGCCTTAACCGACGGCAATCAGCCCCAGCATTTT. Looking up the rest from reference TRBV15 and TRBJ1-5 gives the full variable domain: DAMVIQNPRYQVTQFGKPVTLSCSQTLNHNVMYWYQQKSSQAPKLLFHYYDKDFNNEADTPDNFQSRRPNTSFCFLDIRSPGLGDTAMYLCATSRALTDGNQPQHFGDGTRLSIL.

This clonotype appeared a few times. V usage is TRBV7-6 and J usage is TRBJ2-7; possible D gene TRBD1, 6 bases. The CDR3 spans 15 residues. Trimming shortened V by 5 bases and J by 4 bases, and 18 bases separated the two germline ends. Germline V gives CDR1 SGHVS, CDR2 FNYEAQ. CDR3 protein: CASSPEQGIKYEQYF. In DNA, the CDR3 is TGTGCCAGCAGCCCAGAACAGGGAATAAAGTACGAGCAGTACTTC. The full variable domain, rest sourced from reference TRBV7-6 and TRBJ2-7, is GAGVSQSPRYKVTKRGQDVALRCDPISGHVSLYWYRQALGQGPEFLTYFNYEAQQDKSGLPNDRFSAERPEGSISTLTIQRTEQRDSAMYRCASSPEQGIKYEQYFGPGTRLTVT.

This clonotype was recorded at least ten times. The chain recombines TRBV7-9 with TRBJ1-1; D remains unclear. This CDR3 contains 12 residues. V lost 7 bases, J lost 1 base, and 7 bases lay in between. In germline, CDR1 is SEHNR, CDR2 FQNEAQ (reference sequence). Written as DNA, the CDR3 is TGTGCCAGCATCGCAACGAACACTGAAGCTTTCTTT. This sequence encodes CASIATNTEAFF.

The chain uses TRBV9 and TRBJ1-2, with 7 bases identical to TRBD1. The CDR3 contains 16 residues. Germline-derived CDR1 and CDR2 are SGDLS and YYNGEE. Germline trimming cut 0 bases from V and 4 bases from J; bases unmatched to any gene: 9. The DNA for the CDR3 is TGTGCCAGCAGCGTAGGGGGGGGGACAGTTGGCTATGGCTACACCTTC. This gives the protein CASSVGGGTVGYGYTF.

This clonotype was seen ten or more times. The chain combines TRBV27 with TRBJ2-5; the match to TRBD2 covers 8 bases. The trim removed 8 bases at V and 5 bases at J, leaving 10 bases unmatched. Germline V gene sequence: CDR1 MNHEY, CDR2 SMNVEV (reference sequence). The CDR3 consists of 14 residues. The CDR3 spells CASVGSGDTETQYF. DNA of the CDR3: TGTGCCAGCGTGGGTAGCGGGGATACCGAGACCCAGTACTTC.

The chain links TRBV9 to TRBJ2-5; D is perhaps TRBD1 (5 bases). The germline V gene encodes CDR1 SGDLS and CDR2 YYNGEE. Between the trimmed V and J ends, which lost 2 bases and 2 bases, there was a span of 10 bases. The CDR3 length is 14 residues. The CDR3 sequence: CASSVAGYQETQYF. CDR3 coding DNA: TGTGCCAGCAGCGTCGCAGGGTATCAAGAGACCCAGTACTTC.

This clonotype was recorded a few times. The chain uses TRBV4-3 and TRBJ2-2; tentatively, D is TRBD1 or TRBD2 (7 bases each). V lost 1 base and J lost 6, with 12 bases in between. Germline V gene lookup returns CDR1 LGHNA and CDR2 YSLEER. The CDR3 runs 15 residues. This CDR3 is CASSQVSGGAGELFF. As DNA, the CDR3 is TGCGCCAGCAGCCAAGTATCAGGGGGGGCCGGGGAGCTGTTTTTT.

Only a few counts were recorded for this clonotype. The chain recombines TRBV15 with TRBJ2-7; D not resolved. CDR1 is LNHNV, CDR2 YYDKDF, per germline (reference sequence). The CDR3 has 13 amino acids. V gave up 5 bases and J gave up 7 bases, with 15 bases separating them. The CDR3, as DNA: TGTGCCACCAGCTCCCCCGGGCAGGAGGAGCAGTACTTC. Its translation is CATSSPGQEEQYF. Drawing the rest from reference TRBV15 and TRBJ2-7, the complete variable domain is DAMVIQNPRYQVTQFGKPVTLSCSQTLNHNVMYWYQQKSSQAPKLLFHYYDKDFNNEADTPDNFQSRRPNTSFCFLDIRSPGLGDTAMYLCATSSPGQEEQYFGPGTRLTVT.

This rearrangement joins TRBV3-1 to TRBJ2-7; tentatively, D is TRBD1 (5 bases). Per the germline V gene, CDR1 is LGHDT and CDR2 is YNNKEL (reference sequence). The CDR3 contains 17 residues. The V end lost 1 base, the J end lost 2 bases, and 18 bases lay between the germline ends. CDR3 bases: TGTGCCAGCAGCCAAGGGGTGTTACAGGTTTTTCCCTACGAGCAGTACTTC. As protein: CASSQGVLQVFPYEQYF.

This clonotype was counted a few times. V and J are TRBV4-1 and TRBJ2-5; TRBD1 is a possible D gene (6 bases). Trimming shortened V by 4 bases and J by 1 base, and 10 bases separated the two germline ends. CDR1 and CDR2 from the germline V gene are MGHRA and YSYEKL. The CDR3 runs 14 residues. CDR3 bases: TGCGCCAGCAGCCCCCGGGACATCCAAGAGACCCAGTACTTC. Its protein is CASSPRDIQETQYF.

The genes are TRBV11-2 and TRBJ2-7; D possibly corresponds to TRBD2 (6 bases). The CDR3 loop spans 16 amino acids. Trimming pared 4 bases from V and 0 bases from J, leaving 16 bases between. Germline V lookup: CDR1 SGHAT, CDR2 FQNNGV. As DNA, the CDR3 is TGTGCCAGCAGCTCAAGGGACTCCGAAAGCTCCTACGAGCAGTACTTC. Amino acid sequence: CASSSRDSESSYEQYF.

This clonotype has more than one count but fewer than ten. The chain uses TRBV7-8 and TRBJ2-3, with 10 bases identical to TRBD2. This CDR3 is 16 amino acids long. Per germline, CDR1 SGHVS and CDR2 FQNEAQ. With V trimmed by 5 bases and J by 2 bases, 7 bases remained unmatched. Here the CDR3 reads CASSPGSGGVTDTQYF. The CDR3 DNA is TGTGCCAGCAGCCCAGGGAGCGGGGGGGTCACAGATACGCAGTATTTT.

The chain couples TRBV15 to TRBJ1-2; 10 bases are shared with TRBD1. The germline V gene encodes CDR1 LNHNV and CDR2 YYDKDF (reference sequence). The junction had 4 bases not matched to a gene; V was cut back by 3 bases and J by 3 bases. This CDR3 contains 15 residues. The CDR3 DNA reads as TGTGCCACCAGCAGTGGGGACAGGGGACACTATGGCTACACCTTC. Residues: CATSSGDRGHYGYTF. The full variable domain, rest sourced from reference TRBV15 and TRBJ1-2, is DAMVIQNPRYQVTQFGKPVTLSCSQTLNHNVMYWYQQKSSQAPKLLFHYYDKDFNNEADTPDNFQSRRPNTSFCFLDIRSPGLGDTAMYLCATSSGDRGHYGYTFGSGTRLTVV.

V gene TRBV7-9 combines with J gene TRBJ2-7; unclear D gene. V shed 0 bases and J shed 5 bases, with 8 bases lying between them. The CDR3 length is 13 residues. From germline, CDR1 is SEHNR and CDR2 FQNEAQ (reference sequence). The CDR3 here is CASSLALVHEQYF. Here the CDR3 DNA reads TGTGCCAGCAGCTTAGCGCTTGTGCACGAGCAGTACTTC.

This clonotype was observed at least ten times. This chain connects TRBV11-2 to TRBJ2-5; the D is unclear. V lost 5 bases and J lost 0, with 1 base in between. Germline values: CDR1 SGHAT, CDR2 FQNNGV. The CDR3 is 11 residues long. The CDR3 reads CASSHQETQYF. The DNA of the CDR3 is TGTGCCAGCAGCCACCAAGAGACCCAGTACTTC.

This clonotype came up many times. The chain recombines TRBV10-3 with TRBJ1-4, with 8 bases lining up with TRBD1. Trimming removed 6 bases from V and 6 bases from J; junction bases left unmatched: 18. In germline, CDR1 is ENHRY, CDR2 SYGVKD. This CDR3 is 18 amino acids long. Here the CDR3 reads CAISEVKSRTGKDEKLFF. CDR3 bases: TGTGCCATCAGCGAGGTAAAGTCGAGGACAGGGAAGGATGAAAAACTGTTTTTT.

The chain employs TRBV2 and TRBJ1-1, with D hard to call. Germline CDR1 is SNHLY and CDR2 is FYNNEI. This CDR3 has 15 residues. V lost 2 bases and J lost 7, with 17 bases in between. CDR3 coding DNA: TGTGCCAGCAGTGAAATTTTGGAGGCGAACCTTGAAGCTTTCTTT. Protein: CASSEILEANLEAFF.

This clonotype was picked up many times. J is TRBJ2-1 and V is TRBV5-6; 7 bases line up with TRBD2. J gave up 8 bases and V 3 bases, and 2 bases lay outside the gene matches. The germline V gene encodes CDR1 SGHDT and CDR2 YYEEEE. The CDR3 is 12 residues long. The CDR3: CASSWGGDEQFF. The DNA of the CDR3 is TGTGCCAGCAGCTGGGGAGGGGATGAGCAGTTCTTC.

This clonotype has a handful of counts. CDR3 region: CASSFPADRADTQYF. The CDR3 DNA reads TGTGCCAGCAGTTTTCCTGCGGATAGAGCAGATACGCAGTATTTT. The chain carries TRBV12-3 or TRBV12-4 and TRBJ2-3; D unclear. The CDR3 contains 15 residues. V was pared by 3 bases and J by 4 bases, with 14 bases between.